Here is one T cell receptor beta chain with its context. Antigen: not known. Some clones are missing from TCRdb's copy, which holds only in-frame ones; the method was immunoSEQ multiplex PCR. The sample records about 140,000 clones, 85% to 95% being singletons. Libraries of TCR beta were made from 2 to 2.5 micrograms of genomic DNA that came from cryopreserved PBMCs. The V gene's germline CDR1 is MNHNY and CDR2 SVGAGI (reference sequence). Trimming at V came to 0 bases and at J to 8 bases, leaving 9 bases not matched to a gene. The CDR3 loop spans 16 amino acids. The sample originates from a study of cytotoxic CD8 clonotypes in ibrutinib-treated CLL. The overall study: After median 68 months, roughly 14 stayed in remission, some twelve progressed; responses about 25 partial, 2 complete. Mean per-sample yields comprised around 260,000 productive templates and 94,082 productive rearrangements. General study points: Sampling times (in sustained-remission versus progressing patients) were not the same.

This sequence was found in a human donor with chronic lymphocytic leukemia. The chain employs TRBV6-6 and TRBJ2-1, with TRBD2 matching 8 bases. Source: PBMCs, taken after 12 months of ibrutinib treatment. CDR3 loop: CASSYSRVAGLYEQFF. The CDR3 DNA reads TGTGCCAGCAGTTACTCGAGGGTAGCGGGATTATATGAGCAGTTCTTC.